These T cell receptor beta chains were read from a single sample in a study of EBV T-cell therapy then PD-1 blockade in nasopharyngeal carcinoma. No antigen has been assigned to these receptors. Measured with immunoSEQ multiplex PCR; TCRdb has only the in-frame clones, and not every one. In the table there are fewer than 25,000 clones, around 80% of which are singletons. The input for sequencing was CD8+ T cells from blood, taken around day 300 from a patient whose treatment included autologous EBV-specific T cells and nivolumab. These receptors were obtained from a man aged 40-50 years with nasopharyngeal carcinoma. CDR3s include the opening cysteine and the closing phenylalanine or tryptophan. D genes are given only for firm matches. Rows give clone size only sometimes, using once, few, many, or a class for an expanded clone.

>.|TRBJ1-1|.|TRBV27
CASSTQQGLTEAFF
TGTGCCAGCAGTACTCAACAGGGTCTGACTGAAGCTTTCTTT
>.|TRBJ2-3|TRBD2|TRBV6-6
CASRFHSGGITDTQYF
TGTGCCAGCAGATTCCATAGCGGGGGAATCACAGATACGCAGTATTTT
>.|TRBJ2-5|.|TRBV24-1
CATSTTEQETQYF
TGTGCCACCAGTACAACCGAACAAGAGACCCAGTACTTC
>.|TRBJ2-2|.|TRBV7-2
CASSFPDSNTGELFF
TGTGCCAGCAGCTTCCCGGACAGCAACACCGGGGAGCTGTTTTTT
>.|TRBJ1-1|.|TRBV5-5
CASSSDGGGSGAFF
TGTGCCAGCAGCTCGGACGGAGGAGGCTCTGGAGCTTTCTTT
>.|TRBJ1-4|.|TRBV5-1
CASSPKESATNEKLFF
TGCGCCAGCAGCCCCAAAGAAAGTGCAACTAATGAAAAACTGTTTTTT
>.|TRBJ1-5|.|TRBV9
CASRNHQPQHF
TGTGCCAGCAGGAATCATCAGCCCCAGCATTTT
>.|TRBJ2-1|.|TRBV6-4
CASSPSVGGDEQFF
TGTGCCAGCAGCCCTTCGGTCGGAGGGGATGAGCAGTTCTTC
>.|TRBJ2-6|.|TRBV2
CASSESGANVLTF
TGTGCCAGCAGTGAGTCCGGGGCCAACGTCCTGACTTTC
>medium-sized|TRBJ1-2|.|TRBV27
CASSTSVMEGGRNGYTF
TGTGCCAGCAGTACCTCCGTGATGGAGGGTGGAAGGAATGGCTACACCTTC
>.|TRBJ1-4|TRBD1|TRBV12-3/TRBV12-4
CATNRTGDEKLFF
TGTGCCACGAATAGGACAGGGGATGAAAAACTGTTTTTT
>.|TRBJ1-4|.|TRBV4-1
CASSHHRDTRNEKLFF
TGCGCCAGCAGCCACCACCGGGACACACGTAATGAAAAACTGTTTTTT
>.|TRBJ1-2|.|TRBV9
CASSGRGSYGYTF
TGTGCCAGCAGCGGTAGAGGGTCCTATGGCTACACCTTC
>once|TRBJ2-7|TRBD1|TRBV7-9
CASSTGTVGYEQYF
TGTGCCAGCAGCACCGGGACAGTGGGTTACGAGCAGTACTTC
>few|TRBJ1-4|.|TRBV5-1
CASSLTGGREKLFF
TGCGCCAGCAGCTTGACCGGGGGGCGCGAAAAACTGTTTTTT
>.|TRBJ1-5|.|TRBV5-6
CASSQTGFNQPQHF
TGTGCCAGCAGCCAAACAGGGTTCAATCAGCCCCAGCATTTT
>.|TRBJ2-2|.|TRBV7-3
CASSHREATNTGELFF
TGTGCCAGCAGCCACCGCGAGGCGACGAACACCGGGGAGCTGTTTTTT
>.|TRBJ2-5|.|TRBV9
CASSVGAVQETQYF
TGTGCCAGCAGCGTAGGAGCGGTCCAAGAGACCCAGTACTTC
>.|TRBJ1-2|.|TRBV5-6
CASRTGWLTSF
TGTGCCAGCAGGACTGGATGGCTAACAAGCTTC
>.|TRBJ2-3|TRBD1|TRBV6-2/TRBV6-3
CASSYWGQNTDTQYF
TGTGCCAGCAGTTACTGGGGACAGAACACAGATACGCAGTATTTT
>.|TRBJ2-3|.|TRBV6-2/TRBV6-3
CASSWSKEKGTDTQYF
TGTGCCAGCAGTTGGTCGAAGGAGAAGGGGACAGATACGCAGTATTTT
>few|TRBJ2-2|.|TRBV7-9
CASSPGTGELFF
TGTGCCAGCAGCCCCGGGACCGGGGAGCTGTTTTTT
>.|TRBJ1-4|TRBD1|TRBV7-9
CASSPAGGGEKLFF
TGTGCCAGCAGCCCGGCAGGGGGCGGTGAAAAACTGTTTTTT
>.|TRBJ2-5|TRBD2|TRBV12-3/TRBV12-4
CASLAGAQAQYF
TGTGCCAGCTTAGCGGGGGCTCAGGCCCAGTACTTC
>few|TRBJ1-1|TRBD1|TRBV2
CASSWDRVDTEAFF
TGTGCCAGCAGTTGGGACAGGGTGGACACTGAAGCTTTCTTT
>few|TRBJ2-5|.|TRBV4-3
CASSQDIGSGVETQYF
TGCGCCAGCAGCCAAGATATTGGGTCAGGGGTAGAGACCCAGTACTTC
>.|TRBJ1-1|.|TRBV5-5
CASSWLGTRALAEAFF
TGTGCCAGCAGCTGGTTAGGAACAAGGGCTTTGGCTGAAGCTTTCTTT
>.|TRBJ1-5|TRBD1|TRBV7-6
CASSLNRGEPQHF
TGTGCCAGCAGCCTCAACAGGGGGGAGCCCCAGCATTTT
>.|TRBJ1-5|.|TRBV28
CASSFRFRVGQPQHF
TGTGCCAGCAGTTTCAGGTTCAGGGTGGGTCAGCCCCAGCATTTT
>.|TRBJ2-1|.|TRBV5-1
CASSFTGTRNNEQFF
TGCGCCAGCAGCTTTACCGGGACAAGGAACAATGAGCAGTTCTTC
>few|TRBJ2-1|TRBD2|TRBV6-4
CASSDRASGGYNEQFF
TGTGCCAGCAGTGACAGGGCTAGCGGGGGTTACAATGAGCAGTTCTTC
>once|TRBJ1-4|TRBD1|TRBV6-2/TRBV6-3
CASSYVTDRVGDEKLFF
TGTGCCAGCAGTTACGTGACCGACAGGGTCGGAGATGAAAAACTGTTTTTT
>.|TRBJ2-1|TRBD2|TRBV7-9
CASSSRTSRAYNEQFF
TGTGCCAGCAGCTCTCGGACTAGTCGAGCCTACAATGAGCAGTTCTTC
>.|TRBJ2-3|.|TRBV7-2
CASSSSGRPSTDTQYF
TGTGCCAGCAGCTCCTCGGGACGGCCGAGCACAGATACGCAGTATTTT
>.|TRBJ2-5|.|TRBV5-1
CASSLEGREVETQYF
TGCGCCAGCAGCTTGGAGGGCAGGGAGGTGGAGACCCAGTACTTC
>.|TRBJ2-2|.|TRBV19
CASSPPWDSGELFF
TGTGCCAGTAGTCCCCCGTGGGACTCCGGGGAGCTGTTTTTT
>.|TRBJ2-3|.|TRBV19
CASSRGGGTDTQYF
TGTGCCAGTAGTCGCGGAGGTGGGACAGATACGCAGTATTTT
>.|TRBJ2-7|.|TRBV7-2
CASSLAVFGLGYEQYF
TGTGCCAGCAGCTTAGCCGTTTTCGGGCTTGGCTACGAGCAGTACTTC
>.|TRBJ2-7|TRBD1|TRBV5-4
CASSRTGEEQYF
TGTGCCAGCAGCCGGACAGGGGAAGAGCAGTACTTC
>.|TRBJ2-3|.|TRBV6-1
CASSEVGEADTQYF
TGTGCCAGCAGTGAAGTAGGGGAGGCAGATACGCAGTATTTT
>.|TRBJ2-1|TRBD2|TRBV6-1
CASSGLAGALNNEQFF
TGTGCCAGCAGTGGACTAGCGGGGGCCCTAAACAATGAGCAGTTCTTC
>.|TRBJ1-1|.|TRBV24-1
CATSDHTGTDEAFF
TGTGCCACCAGTGACCATACAGGGACGGATGAAGCTTTCTTT
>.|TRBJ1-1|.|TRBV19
CASSIGLLYTEAFF
TGTGCCAGTAGTATCGGACTTCTTTACACTGAAGCTTTCTTT
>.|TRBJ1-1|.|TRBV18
CASSPLGRTEAFF
TGTGCCAGCTCACCTCTGGGAAGGACTGAAGCTTTCTTT
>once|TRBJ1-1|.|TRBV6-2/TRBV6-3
CASSYSWGRGAEAFF
TGTGCCAGCAGTTACTCCTGGGGGAGAGGGGCTGAAGCTTTCTTT
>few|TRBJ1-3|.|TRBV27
CASGTSGNTIYF
TGTGCCAGCGGGACATCGGGAAACACCATATATTTT
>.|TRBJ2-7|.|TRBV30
CAWSVRVRRTAARVSYEQYF
TGTGCCTGGAGTGTTAGAGTGAGAAGGACAGCAGCTCGAGTTTCCTACGAGCAGTACTTC
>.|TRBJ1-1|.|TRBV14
CASSHRRDRNTEAFF
TGTGCCAGCAGCCATCGCAGGGATAGGAACACTGAAGCTTTCTTT